These 24 T cell receptor beta chains were sequenced from one sample in a study of technical replicates of blood from several donors. Only in-frame clones appear in the TCRdb table, and some are missing; sequencing was by immunoSEQ multiplex PCR. The repertoire holds about 12,000 clones, with about 86% as singletons. Specimen: PBMCs. Receptor source: a human donor in good health.

The chain couples TRBV5-6 to TRBJ1-2; 9 bases align to TRBD1. Losses at the gene ends were 6 bases for V and 8 bases for J; bases not matched to a gene: 14. Germline CDR1 is SGHDT and CDR2 is YYEEEE. The CDR3 runs to 15 residues. Written as DNA, the CDR3 is TGTGCCAGCACACCCTCGGACAGGGGTGTACGCGGCTACACCTTC. It is translated as CASTPSDRGVRGYTF. The variable domain in full, with the rest retrieved from reference TRBV5-6 and TRBJ1-2, is DAGVTQSPTHLIKTRGQQVTLRCSPKSGHDTVSWYQQALGQGPQFIFQYYEEEERQRGNFPDRFSGHQFPNYSSELNVNALLLGDSALYLCASTPSDRGVRGYTFGSGTRLTVV.

This chain links TRBV19 with TRBJ1-2; D may be TRBD1 (6 bases). The CDR3 sequence is 12 residues long. Germline loops: CDR1 LNHDA, CDR2 SQIVND (reference sequence). Trimming pared 10 bases from V and 4 bases from J, leaving 13 bases between. This chain's CDR3 is CATYGGPYGYTF. CDR3 nucleotide sequence: TGTGCCACCTACGGGGGGCCCTATGGCTACACCTTC.

The J gene is TRBJ1-1, the V gene TRBV19; TRBD1 agrees at 7 bases. The CDR3 sequence is 14 residues long. From germline, CDR1 is LNHDA and CDR2 SQIVND (reference sequence). V trimming: 6 bases; J trimming: 1 base; junction bases outside the gene matches: 5. CDR3 sequence: CASRQQGTNTEAFF. Written as DNA, the CDR3 is TGTGCCAGTAGGCAACAGGGGACGAACACTGAAGCTTTCTTT. The variable domain in full, completed from reference TRBV19 and TRBJ1-1, reads DGGITQSPKYLFRKEGQNVTLSCEQNLNHDAMYWYRQDPGQGLRLIYYSQIVNDFQKGDIAEGYSVSREKKESFPLTVTSAQKNPTAFYLCASRQQGTNTEAFFGQGTRLTVV.

The chain is built from TRBV28 and TRBJ2-7; the D gene is possibly TRBD2 (6 bases). In germline, CDR1 is MDHEN, CDR2 SYDVKM. The CDR3 has 13 residues. With 8 bases removed from V and 7 bases from J, the gap between germline ends came to 18 bases. CDR3: CASGMGLFVEQYF. The CDR3 DNA reads TGTGCCAGCGGTATGGGACTCTTCGTGGAGCAGTACTTC.

The chain carries TRBV6-5 and TRBJ2-3; 8 bases are shared with TRBD2. The CDR3 is 15 residues long. Germline loops: CDR1 MNHEY, CDR2 SVGAGI. V trimming: 4 bases; J trimming: 4 bases; junction bases outside the gene matches: 7. This CDR3 reads CASSSPGLVADTQYF. The DNA for the CDR3 is TGTGCCAGCAGTTCGCCGGGACTAGTTGCAGATACGCAGTATTTT.

This clone was picked up one time. The chain links TRBV10-3 to TRBJ2-7, with 9 bases matching TRBD1. Per the germline V gene, CDR1 is ENHRY and CDR2 is SYGVKD. Losses at the gene ends were 5 bases for V and 5 bases for J; bases not matched to a gene: 10. The CDR3 is made up of 15 amino acids. The DNA for the CDR3 is TGTGCCATCAGTACCGCCGGGACAGGGATCAACGAGCAGTACTTC. Protein product: CAISTAGTGINEQYF.

V is TRBV20-1 and J is TRBJ2-1, with D unclear. This CDR3 spans 10 amino acids. Germline V gene sequence: CDR1 DFQATT, CDR2 SNEGSKA (reference sequence). Trimming took off 6 bases at V and 12 bases at J, with 12 bases between the two ends. CDR3 nucleotide sequence: TGCAGTGCCGCAGCGCAGCTGCAGTTCTTC. Its protein product is CSAAAQLQFF.

The rearrangement joins TRBV5-1 to TRBJ2-3, with 8 bases aligning to TRBD1. There are 14 residues in the CDR3. The ends lost 7 bases at V and 2 bases at J; junction bases unmatched: 6. The germline V gene has CDR1 SGHRS and CDR2 YFSETQ. The CDR3: CASRQGTHTDTQYF. As DNA, the CDR3 is TGCGCCAGCCGACAGGGGACACACACAGATACGCAGTATTTT.

The chain couples TRBV10-1 to TRBJ2-7; 9 bases match TRBD2. Germline CDR1 is WNHNN and CDR2 is SYGVQD (reference sequence). CDR3 length: 17 residues. V shed 0 bases, J shed 2 bases, and the junction held 8 bases outside the gene matches. The CDR3: CASSESKTLAGAYEQYF. The CDR3 nucleotides read TGCGCCAGCAGTGAGTCGAAGACACTAGCGGGTGCCTACGAGCAGTACTTC.

This sequence joins TRBV7-9 and TRBJ2-5; a possible D gene is TRBD2 (5 bases). Per the germline V gene, CDR1 is SEHNR and CDR2 is FQNEAQ (reference sequence). This CDR3 spans 14 amino acids. The ends were cut back, 1 base at V and 1 base at J, with 7 bases in the middle. The CDR3 sequence is CASSLGAVQETQYF. The CDR3 coding sequence is TGTGCCAGCAGCTTAGGAGCGGTCCAAGAGACCCAGTACTTC.

The chain joins TRBV7-8 to TRBJ2-7, with TRBD1 identical over 7 bases. With 5 bases clipped from V and 3 bases from J, the junction kept 7 bases outside the gene matches. The germline V gene encodes CDR1 SGHVS and CDR2 FQNEAQ. This CDR3 has 14 amino acids. CDR3 protein: CASSNTTGNYEQYF. CDR3 nucleotide sequence: TGTGCCAGCAGCAATACGACAGGGAACTACGAGCAGTACTTC. The complete variable domain, with remaining parts taken from reference TRBV7-8 and TRBJ2-7, reads GAGVSQSPRYKVAKRGQDVALRCDPISGHVSLFWYQQALGQGPEFLTYFQNEAQLDKSGLPSDRFFAERPEGSVSTLKIQRTQQEDSAVYLCASSNTTGNYEQYFGPGTRLTVT.

This chain links TRBV18 with TRBJ1-3; 9 bases align to TRBD1. The V segment lost 1 base and the J segment 3 bases; nucleotides outside the gene matches: 1. The germline V gene encodes CDR1 KGHSH and CDR2 LQKENI. This CDR3 has 15 residues. The CDR3 here is CASSPRTGDGNTIYF. The DNA of the CDR3 is TGTGCCAGCTCACCACGGACAGGGGATGGAAACACCATATATTTT. The full variable domain, its missing parts supplied by reference TRBV18 and TRBJ1-3, is NAGVMQNPRHLVRRRGQEARLRCSPMKGHSHVYWYRQLPEEGLKFMVYLQKENIIDESGMPKERFSAEFPKEGPSILRIQQVVRGDSAAYFCASSPRTGDGNTIYFGEGSWLTVV.

The chain has TRBV5-1 and TRBJ1-4; tentatively, D is TRBD1 (6 bases). V was shortened by 2 bases and J by 8 bases, with 10 bases between the two germline ends. Germline V gene data show CDR1 as SGHRS and CDR2 as YFSETQ. This CDR3 contains 13 residues. The CDR3 spells CASSLTGQEKLFF. The CDR3 nucleotides are TGCGCCAGCAGCTTAACAGGGCAAGAAAAACTGTTTTTT.

The V and J genes are TRBV11-2 and TRBJ1-1; D is undetermined. The CDR3 has 14 amino acids. Germline V gives CDR1 SGHAT, CDR2 FQNNGV. V gave up 0 bases and J gave up 6 bases, with 11 bases separating them. The CDR3 here is CASSLDLGRAEAFF. The CDR3 region has the DNA TGTGCCAGCAGCTTAGATCTTGGGAGGGCTGAAGCTTTCTTT.

The chain combines TRBV28 with TRBJ2-3, with D possibly TRBD1 on 7 matching bases. The germline gives CDR1 MDHEN, CDR2 SYDVKM. This CDR3 is 12 amino acids long. Trimming took 5 bases from V and 10 from J, leaving 13 bases between them. In DNA form, the CDR3 reads TGTGCCAGCAGTATAGACAGGGAGGCGCAGTATTTT. It specifies CASSIDREAQYF.

This chain joins TRBV4-1 and TRBJ2-2, with D perhaps matching TRBD2 (6 bases). V lost 0 bases and J 3 bases, leaving 14 bases between the germline ends. The CDR3 has 17 residues. The V gene's germline CDR1 is MGHRA and CDR2 YSYEKL. The CDR3: CASSQDLTSSDTGELFF. DNA for the CDR3: TGCGCCAGCAGCCAAGATTTAACTAGCTCAGACACCGGGGAGCTGTTTTTT.

The sample holds one count of this clone. This chain connects TRBV6-6 to TRBJ2-5, with 8 bases that match TRBD1. Germline assignment: CDR1 MNHNY and CDR2 SVGAGI (reference sequence). CDR3 size: 11 residues. Trimming at V came to 6 bases and at J to 7 bases, leaving 1 base not matched to a gene. In DNA form, the CDR3 reads TGTGCCAGCAGCGACAGGGGGACCCAGTACTTC. It codes for CASSDRGTQYF.

The rearrangement links TRBV29-1 to TRBJ2-7, with 8 bases lining up with TRBD1. CDR1 SQVTM and CDR2 ANQGSEA come from the germline V gene. The CDR3 totals 15 residues. Losses at the gene ends were 2 bases for V and 5 bases for J; bases not matched to a gene: 11. In nucleotides, the CDR3 is TGCAGCGTTGAATTTTCGAGACAGGGGACCCACGAGCAGTACTTC. Protein sequence: CSVEFSRQGTHEQYF.

The chain combines TRBV27 with TRBJ1-5; TRBD1 agrees at 7 bases. V trimming: 3 bases; J trimming: 7 bases; junction bases outside the gene matches: 3. Germline V gene data show CDR1 as MNHEY and CDR2 as SMNVEV (reference sequence). The CDR3 loop spans 13 amino acids. The CDR3, as DNA: TGTGCCAGCAGTTTGGCAGGGGGGCAGCCCCAGCATTTT. This codes for CASSLAGGQPQHF.

The chain joins TRBV11-2 to TRBJ2-1; 7 bases are a match to TRBD2. CDR3 size: 17 residues. CDR1 is SGHAT, CDR2 FQNNGV, per germline. V dropped 1 base and J dropped 2; count of bases not matched to a gene: 8. The CDR3 region has the DNA TGTGCCAGCAGCTTAGGCAGGTCGCTAGCGGCCTACAATGAGCAGTTCTTC. Protein sequence: CASSLGRSLAAYNEQFF.

The genes are TRBV27 and TRBJ1-1, with TRBD1 matching 8 bases. J lost 4 bases, V lost 0 bases, and 4 bases had no gene match. CDR1 and CDR2 from the germline V gene are MNHEY and SMNVEV (reference sequence). The CDR3 length is 15 residues. In nucleotides, the CDR3 is TGTGCCAGCAGTTTATCAGGGACAGGAGTCACTGAAGCTTTCTTT. Translated: CASSLSGTGVTEAFF.

This chain connects TRBV9 to TRBJ2-7, with D maybe TRBD1 (6 bases). The CDR3 totals 15 residues. V was cut by 4 bases and J by 0 bases, with 14 bases left in between. The germline CDR1 and CDR2 sequences are SGDLS and YYNGEE. The CDR3 reads CASSKHTGPSYEQYF. CDR3 bases: TGTGCCAGCAGCAAACATACAGGGCCCTCCTACGAGCAGTACTTC.

V usage is TRBV20-1 and J usage is TRBJ2-7, with D possibly being TRBD2 (5 bases). There are 11 residues in the CDR3. Trimming shortened V by 6 bases and J by 3 bases, and 9 bases separated the two germline ends. In germline, CDR1 is DFQATT, CDR2 SNEGSKA (reference sequence). In nucleotides, the CDR3 is TGCAGTGCCCGGGAAGTCTACGAGCAGTACTTC. Translation: CSAREVYEQYF.

The CDR3 bases are TGCGCCAGCAGCGTGGATGGAGGGTCCTATGGCTACACCTTC. This gives the protein CASSVDGGSYGYTF. The chain uses TRBV5-1 and TRBJ1-2; D is undetermined. This CDR3 contains 14 residues. Germline V lookup: CDR1 SGHRS, CDR2 YFSETQ. V was clipped by 4 bases and J by 4 bases, with 14 bases between them.